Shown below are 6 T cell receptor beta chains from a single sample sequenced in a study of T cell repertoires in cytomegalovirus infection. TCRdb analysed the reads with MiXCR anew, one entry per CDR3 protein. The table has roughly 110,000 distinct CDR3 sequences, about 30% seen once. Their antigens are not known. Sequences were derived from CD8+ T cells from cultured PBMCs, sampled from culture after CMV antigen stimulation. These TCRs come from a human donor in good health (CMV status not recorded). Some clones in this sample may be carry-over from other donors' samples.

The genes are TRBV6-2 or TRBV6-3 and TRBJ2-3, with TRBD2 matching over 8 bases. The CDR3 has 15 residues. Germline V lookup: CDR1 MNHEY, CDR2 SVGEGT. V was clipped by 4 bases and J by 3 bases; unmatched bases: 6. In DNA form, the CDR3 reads TGTGCCAGCAGTTTGACCGGGACTAGAACAGATACGCAGTATTTT. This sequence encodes CASSLTGTRTDTQYF.

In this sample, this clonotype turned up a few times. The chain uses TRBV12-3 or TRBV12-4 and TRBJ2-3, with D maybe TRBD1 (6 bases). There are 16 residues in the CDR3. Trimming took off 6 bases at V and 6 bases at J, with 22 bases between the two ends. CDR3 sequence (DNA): TGTGCCAGCAGGGGACAAGCGAGCAGGATTTTGGATACGCAGTATTTT. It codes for CASRGQASRILDTQYF.

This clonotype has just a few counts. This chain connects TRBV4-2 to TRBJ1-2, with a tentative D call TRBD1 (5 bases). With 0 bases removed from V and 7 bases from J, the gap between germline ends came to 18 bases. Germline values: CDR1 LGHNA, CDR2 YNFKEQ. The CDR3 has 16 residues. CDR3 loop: CASSQDPVVQGTGYTF. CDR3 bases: TGTGCCAGCAGCCAAGATCCCGTGGTGCAGGGAACTGGCTACACCTTC.

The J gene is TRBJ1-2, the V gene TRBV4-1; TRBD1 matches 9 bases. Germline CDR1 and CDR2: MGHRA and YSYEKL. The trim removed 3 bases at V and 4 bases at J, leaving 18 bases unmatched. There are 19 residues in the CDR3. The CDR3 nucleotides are TGCGCCAGCAGCCAGGTTGTAGACAGGGGGGCGCCCTCTGGCTATGGCTACACCTTC. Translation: CASSQVVDRGAPSGYGYTF.

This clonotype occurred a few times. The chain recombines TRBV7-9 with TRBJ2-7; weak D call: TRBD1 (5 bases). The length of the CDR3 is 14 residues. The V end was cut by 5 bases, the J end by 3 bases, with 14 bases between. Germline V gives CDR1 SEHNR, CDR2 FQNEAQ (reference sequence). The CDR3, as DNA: TGTGCCAGCAGCCCAAAGACAGCCAGCTACGAGCAGTACTTC. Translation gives CASSPKTASYEQYF.

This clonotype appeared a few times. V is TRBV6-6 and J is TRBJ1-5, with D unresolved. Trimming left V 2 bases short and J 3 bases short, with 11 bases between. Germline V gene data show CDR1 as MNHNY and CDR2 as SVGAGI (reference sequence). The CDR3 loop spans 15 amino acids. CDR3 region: CASSYVSDLNQPQHF. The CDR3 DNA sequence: TGTGCCAGCAGTTACGTCTCGGACCTCAATCAGCCCCAGCATTTT.